This T cell receptor beta chain was identified in a study of identical twins (dated by TCRdb to the mid-2010s). Some background on the complete study: The study deep-sequenced TCR alpha and beta repertoires from monozygotic twins, unrelated adults of various ages and cord blood to test whether fetal clonotypes persist. To rule out contamination, replicate twin experiments were performed at different times with different library preparation protocols.

Only healthy Caucasian donors were included. Using Miltenyi CD45RO+ enrichment and human naive T-cell isolation kits, memory (CD45RO+) and naive T cells were isolated from PBMC. What the research found in general, with its limitations: The excess sharing between twins in beta out-of-frame sequences was weaker because fewer shared sequences reduced the signal-to-noise ratio. Out-of-frame TCR alpha sharing in monozygotic twins was systematically underestimated by recombination models, whereas sharing between unrelated individuals was in agreement with the recombination models. Zero-insertion analyses could be partly confounded by invariant T cells such as MAIT and iNKT, though diverse VJ usage argued against such confounding for most clonotypes. Fewer insertions were carried by abundant cord blood beta clonotypes; a weaker similar trend was observed in young adult naive repertoires, while no such trend was observed in memory repertoires. Compared with coincidental sharing between unrelated individuals, an excess of low generation-probability sequences was observed among out-of-frame TCR alpha sequences shared between twins. Because the same donors could not be followed over many years, the conclusions depended on cross-sectional statistical analysis.

Of note for this clonotype: It lacks a known antigen. No much larger clonotype is one base removed from it; base qualities were not supplied.

The method behind the library was 5' RACE. The sequencing machine was an Illumina HiSeq 2000. Template switching introduced a universal primer binding site; the final cDNA contained a unique molecular identifier, enabling accurate counting of TCR cDNA molecules. Specific primers in the conserved constant-segment region were used to synthesize first-strand cDNA for the TCR alpha and beta chains. To control for contamination, each cDNA library was double barcoded with a SMART-Mk sample barcode plus Illumina barcodes. TruSeq adapter sequences, together with Illumina sample barcodes, were added in two successive PCR steps. The TCR alpha and beta cDNA libraries were sequenced on the Illumina HiSeq platform using custom primers. In the paper's pipeline: Unique molecular identifiers were extracted from raw reads with MiGEC, and CDR3 positions were determined with MiXCR. Recombination models were inferred per individual with the repgenHMM and IGoR tools using an EM algorithm. Shared clonotypes were analyzed with the tcR package in R, and sharing was normalized by the product of cloneset sizes. To study raw recombination free of thymic and clonal selection effects, out-of-frame nonproductive sequences were analyzed. The public reads were quality trimmed at Q25 with fastp and then assembled into clones with MiXCR by TCRdb, keeping productive beta chains. One record per CDR3 amino acid sequence lists the most common genes and DNA. In this record, the V and J calls reflect TCRdb's handling and not the investigators' own analysis. The sample table holds some 97,000 distinct CDR3 sequences, of which about 5.6% were seen once. The top ten clones comprise less than 15% of the sample.

There are 17 amino acids in the CDR3, from cysteine to phenylalanine inclusive. CDR3 DNA only is kept here, 51 bases in frame from base 1. CDR1 and CDR2 are read off the germline V gene as SGHTA and FQGTGA. V is shortened by 2 bases, J by 0 bases, and the region joining them spans 11 bases. The sample consisted of memory T cells sorted from blood. The cell subset or site label for this specimen denotes: CD45RO+ enriched T cells. The chain is made from TRBV7-3 and TRBJ2-6; 5 matching bases give a weak D call of TRBD1. This TCR was recovered from a woman aged 50 to 60 in good health. The CDR3 region has the sequence CASSLPLDSSGANVLTF. The bases are TGTGCCAGCAGCTTACCCCTTGACAGCTCTGGGGCCAACGTCCTGACTTTC.